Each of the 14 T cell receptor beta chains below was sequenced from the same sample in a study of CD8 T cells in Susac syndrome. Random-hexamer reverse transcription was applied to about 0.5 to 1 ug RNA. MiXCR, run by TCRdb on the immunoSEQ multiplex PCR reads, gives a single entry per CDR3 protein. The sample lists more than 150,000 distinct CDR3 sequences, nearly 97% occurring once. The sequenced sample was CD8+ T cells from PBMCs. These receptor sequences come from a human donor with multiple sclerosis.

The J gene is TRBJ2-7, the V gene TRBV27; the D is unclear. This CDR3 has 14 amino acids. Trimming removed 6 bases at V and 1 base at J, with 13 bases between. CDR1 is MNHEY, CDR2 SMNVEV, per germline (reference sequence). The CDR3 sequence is CASRSSPGSYEQYF. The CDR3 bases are TGTGCCAGCAGATCAAGCCCCGGGTCCTACGAGCAGTACTTC.

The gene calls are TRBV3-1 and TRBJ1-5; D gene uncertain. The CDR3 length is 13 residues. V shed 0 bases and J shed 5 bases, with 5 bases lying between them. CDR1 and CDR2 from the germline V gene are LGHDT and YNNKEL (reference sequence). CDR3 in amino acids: CASSQDLDQPQHF. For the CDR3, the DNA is TGTGCCAGCAGCCAAGATTTGGATCAGCCCCAGCATTTT.

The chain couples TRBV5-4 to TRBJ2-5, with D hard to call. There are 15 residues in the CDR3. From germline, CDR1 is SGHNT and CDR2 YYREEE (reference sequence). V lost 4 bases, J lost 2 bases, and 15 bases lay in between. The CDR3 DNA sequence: TGTGCCAGCAGCCCGAATGGTAGAGGTCAAGAGACCCAGTACTTC. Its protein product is CASSPNGRGQETQYF.

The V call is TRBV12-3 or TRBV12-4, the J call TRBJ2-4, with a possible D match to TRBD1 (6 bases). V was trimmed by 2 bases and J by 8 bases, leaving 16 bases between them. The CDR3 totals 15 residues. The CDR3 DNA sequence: TGTGCCAGCAGTTTATATTGGGGGCCGGAGGACATTCAGTACTTC. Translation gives CASSLYWGPEDIQYF.

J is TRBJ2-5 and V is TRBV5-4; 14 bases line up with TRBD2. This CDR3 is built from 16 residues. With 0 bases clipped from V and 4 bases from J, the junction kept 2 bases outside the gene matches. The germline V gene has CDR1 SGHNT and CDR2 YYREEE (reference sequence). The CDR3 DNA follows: TGTGCCAGCAGCTTGGAGACTAGCGGGGGGGCAGAGACCCAGTACTTC. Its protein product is CASSLETSGGAETQYF.

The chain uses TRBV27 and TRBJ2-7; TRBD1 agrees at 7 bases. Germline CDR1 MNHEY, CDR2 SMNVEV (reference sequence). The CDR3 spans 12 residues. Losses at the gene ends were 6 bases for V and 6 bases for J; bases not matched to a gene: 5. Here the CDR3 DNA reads TGTGCCAGCAGAAAAGGGGGCGGCGAGCAGTACGTC. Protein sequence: CASRKGGGEQYV.

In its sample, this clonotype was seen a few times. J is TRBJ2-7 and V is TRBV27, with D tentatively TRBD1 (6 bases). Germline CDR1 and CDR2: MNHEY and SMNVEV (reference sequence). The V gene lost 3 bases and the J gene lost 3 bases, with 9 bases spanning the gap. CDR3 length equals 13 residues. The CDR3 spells CASSLADSYEQYF. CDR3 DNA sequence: TGTGCCAGCAGTTTGGCGGACAGCTACGAGCAGTACTTC.

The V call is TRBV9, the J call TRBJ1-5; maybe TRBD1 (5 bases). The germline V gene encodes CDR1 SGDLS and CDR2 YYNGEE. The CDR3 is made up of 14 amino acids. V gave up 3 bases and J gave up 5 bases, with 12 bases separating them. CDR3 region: CASSAGGYDQPQHF. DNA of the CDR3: TGTGCCAGCAGCGCGGGGGGATACGATCAGCCCCAGCATTTT.

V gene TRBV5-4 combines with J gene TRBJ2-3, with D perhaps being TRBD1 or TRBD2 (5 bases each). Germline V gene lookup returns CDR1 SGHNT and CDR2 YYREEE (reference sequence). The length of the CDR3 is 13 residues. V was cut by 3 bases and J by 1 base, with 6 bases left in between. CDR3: CASSWDGTDTQYF. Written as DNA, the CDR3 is TGTGCCAGCAGCTGGGACGGCACAGATACGCAGTATTTT.

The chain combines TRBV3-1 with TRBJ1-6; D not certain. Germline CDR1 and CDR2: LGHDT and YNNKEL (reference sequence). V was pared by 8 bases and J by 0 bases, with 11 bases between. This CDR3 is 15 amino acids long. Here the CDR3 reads CASQTGASYNSPLHF. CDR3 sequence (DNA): TGTGCCAGCCAGACGGGAGCCTCCTATAATTCACCCCTCCACTTT.

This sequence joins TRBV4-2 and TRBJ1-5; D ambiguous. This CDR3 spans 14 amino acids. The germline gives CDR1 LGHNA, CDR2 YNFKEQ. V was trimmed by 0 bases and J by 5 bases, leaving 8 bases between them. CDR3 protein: CASSQDNPDQPQHF. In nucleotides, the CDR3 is TGTGCCAGCAGCCAAGATAATCCAGATCAGCCCCAGCATTTT.

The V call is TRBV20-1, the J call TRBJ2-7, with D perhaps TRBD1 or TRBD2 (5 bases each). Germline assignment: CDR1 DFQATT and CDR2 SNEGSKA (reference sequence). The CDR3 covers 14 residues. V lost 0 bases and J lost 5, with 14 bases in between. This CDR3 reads CSARETGREDEQYF. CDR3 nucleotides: TGCAGTGCTAGAGAGACGGGACGTGAGGACGAGCAGTACTTC.

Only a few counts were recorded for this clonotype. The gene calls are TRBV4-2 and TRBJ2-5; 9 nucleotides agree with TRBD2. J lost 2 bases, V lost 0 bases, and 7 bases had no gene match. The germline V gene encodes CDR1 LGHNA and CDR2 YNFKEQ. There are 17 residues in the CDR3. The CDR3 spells CASSQDGPAGGQETQYF. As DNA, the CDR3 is TGTGCCAGCAGCCAAGATGGACCAGCGGGGGGACAAGAGACCCAGTACTTC.

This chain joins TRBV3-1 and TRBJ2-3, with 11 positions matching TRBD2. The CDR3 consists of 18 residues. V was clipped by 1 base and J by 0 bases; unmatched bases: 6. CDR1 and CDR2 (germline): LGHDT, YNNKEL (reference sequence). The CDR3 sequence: CASSQGLAGGDSTDTQYF. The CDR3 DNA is TGTGCCAGCAGCCAAGGGCTAGCGGGGGGAGATAGCACAGATACGCAGTATTTT.